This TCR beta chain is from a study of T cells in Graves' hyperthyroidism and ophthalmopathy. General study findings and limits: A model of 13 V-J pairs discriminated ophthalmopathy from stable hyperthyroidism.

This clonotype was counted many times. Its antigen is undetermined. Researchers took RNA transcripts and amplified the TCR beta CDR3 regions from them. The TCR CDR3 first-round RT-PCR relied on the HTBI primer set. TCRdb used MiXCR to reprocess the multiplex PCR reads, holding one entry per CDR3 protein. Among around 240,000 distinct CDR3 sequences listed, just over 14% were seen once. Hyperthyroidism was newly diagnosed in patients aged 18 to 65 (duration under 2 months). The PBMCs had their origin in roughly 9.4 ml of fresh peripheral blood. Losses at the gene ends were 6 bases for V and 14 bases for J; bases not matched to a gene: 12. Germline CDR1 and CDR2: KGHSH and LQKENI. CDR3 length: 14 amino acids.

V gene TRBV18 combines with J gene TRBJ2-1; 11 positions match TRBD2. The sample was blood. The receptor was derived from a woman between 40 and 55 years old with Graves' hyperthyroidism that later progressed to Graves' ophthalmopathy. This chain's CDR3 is CASSQGISGRAEFF. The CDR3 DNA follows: TGTGCCAGCTCTCAAGGAATTAGCGGGAGGGCCGAGTTCTTC. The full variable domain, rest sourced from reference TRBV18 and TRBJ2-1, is NAGVMQNPRHLVRRRGQEARLRCSPMKGHSHVYWYRQLPEEGLKFMVYLQKENIIDESGMPKERFSAEFPKEGPSILRIQQVVRGDSAAYFCASSQGISGRAEFFGPGTRLTVL.